The 30 T cell receptor beta chains in this list originate from one sample, sequenced in a study of CXCR4 blockade with PD-1 therapy in pancreatic cancer. Assay: immunoSEQ multiplex PCR; the TCRdb copy retains only in-frame clones and omits some. The repertoire holds approximately 1,500 clones, over 40% seen once, with roughly 15% in the top ten. Material: tumor tissue. These receptors all stem from a human donor with pancreatic ductal adenocarcinoma.

This clone has only a few counts. The J gene is TRBJ2-4, the V gene TRBV28, with no clear D. The V end lost 5 bases, the J end lost 8 bases, and 13 bases lay between the germline ends. Germline V gene data show CDR1 as MDHEN and CDR2 as SYDVKM. The CDR3 extends over 13 amino acids. CDR3 region: CASSTRLVDIQYF. As DNA, the CDR3 is TGTGCCAGCAGTACCCGGCTGGTTGACATTCAGTACTTC.

This clone is termed medium-sized. The rearrangement links TRBV11-3 to TRBJ1-2, with a tentative D call TRBD1 (5 bases). Germline CDR1 and CDR2: SGHNT and YENEEA. The CDR3 runs 15 residues. The ends were cut back, 5 bases at V and 2 bases at J, with 15 bases in the middle. For the CDR3, the DNA is TGTGCCAGCAGCGCTCCCGGGACGGAGAACTATGGCTACACCTTC. This sequence encodes CASSAPGTENYGYTF.

The chain carries TRBV11-3 and TRBJ2-7; unclear D gene. Trimming cost V 3 bases and J 1 base, with 10 bases left between them. The CDR3 spans 14 residues. Germline CDR1 is SGHNT and CDR2 is YENEEA. The CDR3 spells CASSLDSGSYEQYV. For the CDR3, the DNA is TGTGCCAGCAGCTTGGATTCGGGTTCCTACGAGCAGTACGTC.

The genes are TRBV19 and TRBJ2-7; D is possibly TRBD1 or TRBD2 (5 bases each). V was clipped by 5 bases and J by 3 bases, with 14 bases between them. The germline V gene has CDR1 LNHDA and CDR2 SQIVND (reference sequence). CDR3 size: 14 residues. The CDR3 reads CASSARDGFYEQYF. The CDR3, as DNA: TGTGCCAGTAGTGCAAGGGACGGATTCTACGAGCAGTACTTC.

This clone is medium-sized by share. The chain combines TRBV11-3 with TRBJ2-7; D perhaps matches TRBD1 (5 bases). CDR3 size: 16 residues. V lost 4 bases and J lost 3, with 19 bases in between. Germline CDR1 reads SGHNT; CDR2 reads YENEEA. CDR3: CASSSFQGIRGYEQYF. DNA for the CDR3: TGTGCCAGCAGCTCCTTTCAGGGAATCAGAGGCTACGAGCAGTACTTC.

V is TRBV15 and J is TRBJ1-4; 10 nucleotides line up with TRBD1. Germline V CDR1 and CDR2: LNHNV, YYDKDF (reference sequence). Trimming at V came to 5 bases and at J to 7 bases, leaving 4 bases not matched to a gene. The CDR3 is 14 residues long. DNA of the CDR3: TGTGCCACCAGCGGCGGGGACAGGGGTGAAAAACTGTTTTTT. Its translation is CATSGGDRGEKLFF.

The gene calls are TRBV5-1 and TRBJ1-4; no clear D. V lost 5 bases to trimming and J lost 7 bases, with 15 bases between them. CDR1 SGHRS and CDR2 YFSETQ come from the germline V gene. This CDR3 is 14 amino acids long. The CDR3 sequence: CASRSTPAGEKLFF. The CDR3 DNA is TGCGCCAGCAGAAGTACCCCGGCGGGTGAAAAACTGTTTTTT.

The chain combines TRBV18 with TRBJ1-1, with TRBD1 matching over 9 bases. The V and J ends lost 6 bases and 3 bases, in that order; junction bases with no gene match: 11. CDR1 is KGHSH and CDR2 is LQKENI in the germline V gene. CDR3 length: 16 amino acids. CDR3 coding DNA: TGTGCCAGCTCCGGAAGACGGACAGGGGCGGACACTGAAGCTTTCTTT. It specifies CASSGRRTGADTEAFF.

This clone was counted a single time. The chain carries TRBV19 and TRBJ2-1, with D perhaps matching TRBD2 (7 bases). CDR3 size: 14 residues. V gave up 6 bases and J gave up 9 bases, with 18 bases separating them. The germline CDR1 and CDR2 sequences are LNHDA and SQIVND (reference sequence). The CDR3 protein is CASSTRGGDGEQFF. CDR3 bases: TGTGCCAGTAGCACGAGGGGGGGTGACGGTGAGCAGTTCTTC.

This sequence joins TRBV19 and TRBJ2-7; 9 bases align to TRBD2. The CDR3 runs 15 residues. Germline CDR1 and CDR2: LNHDA and SQIVND (reference sequence). The V segment lost 3 bases and the J segment 6 bases; nucleotides outside the gene matches: 9. The CDR3 loop is CASSIRAGGLREQYF. The CDR3 coding sequence is TGTGCCAGTAGTATCCGCGCGGGAGGGCTTCGCGAGCAGTACTTC.

The CDR3 DNA is TGCAGCGGGAGCCTTTTGAACACTGAAGCTTTCTTT. It encodes CSGSLLNTEAFF. V and J are TRBV29-1 and TRBJ1-1; D ambiguous. The CDR3 has 12 amino acids. Germline CDR1 SQVTM, CDR2 ANQGSEA. V shed 7 bases and J shed 0 bases, with 9 bases lying between them.

The V call is TRBV19, the J call TRBJ1-1; tentatively, D is TRBD1 (5 bases). Germline values: CDR1 LNHDA, CDR2 SQIVND (reference sequence). This CDR3 region has 15 residues. Trimming stripped 8 bases from V and 3 bases from J, with 19 bases between. CDR3: CASESFGGGYTEAFF. The CDR3 DNA reads TGTGCCAGTGAGTCGTTTGGTGGGGGATACACTGAAGCTTTCTTT.

This sequence joins TRBV10-2 and TRBJ2-3, with D hard to call. The CDR3 runs 15 residues. The germline CDR1 and CDR2 sequences are WSHSY and SAAADI. The V and J ends lost 3 bases and 2 bases respectively, with 12 bases between them. The CDR3 is CASSDWARHTDTQYF. DNA for the CDR3: TGCGCCAGCAGTGATTGGGCACGACACACAGATACGCAGTATTTT.

This clone showed up just a few times. The chain employs TRBV30 and TRBJ1-1, with no clear D. The germline CDR1 and CDR2 sequences are GTSNPN and SVGIG (reference sequence). The CDR3 contains 13 residues. V was trimmed by 8 bases and J by 1 base, leaving 14 bases between them. The CDR3 nucleotides are TGTGCCGCGAGGTTGGAGCCGAACACTGAAGCTTTCTTT. Its protein product is CAARLEPNTEAFF.

To note about this clone: At one end, the junction sequence differs from germline, possibly due to a read error. The chain combines TRBV9 with TRBJ2-7, with 9 positions matching TRBD1. This CDR3 has 14 residues. In germline, CDR1 is SGDLS, CDR2 YYNGEE. The CDR3 reads CASSPGQGTSEQYF. CDR3 nucleotides: TGTGCTAGCAGTCCGGGACAGGGTACGAGCGAGCAGTACTTC.

V gene TRBV1 combines with J gene TRBJ2-4; the table's D call, TRBD1, was not checked against the DNA. TRBV1 is flagged as a pseudogene. The CDR3 is made up of 15 amino acids. CDR3 nucleotide sequence: TGCGCCAGCAGCCAAGAGACGGCAGGGTGGAACATTCAGTACTTT. It is translated as CASSQETAGWNIQYF.

There are a few counts of this clone. This rearrangement joins TRBV6-8 to TRBJ1-1; D perhaps matches TRBD1 (6 bases). The CDR3 totals 14 residues. Per the germline V gene, CDR1 is MNHGY and CDR2 is SAAAGT. The V end was cut by 7 bases, the J end by 5 bases, with 17 bases between. The CDR3 spells CASTNTGTQTEAFF. The DNA of the CDR3 is TGTGCCAGCACCAACACAGGGACGCAGACTGAAGCTTTCTTT.

On this clone: One end of the junction is discordant with germline, which a read error may explain. V usage is TRBV11-3 and J usage is TRBJ2-3; the D gene is possibly TRBD1 (5 bases). The germline V gene encodes CDR1 SGHNT and CDR2 YENEEA. This CDR3 has 15 amino acids. The CDR3 coding sequence is TGTGTCAGCAGCTTTGTCGGCAGGGAAGGGGATACGCAGTATTTT. It yields the protein CVSSFVGREGDTQYF.

This clone was counted only a few times. The J gene is TRBJ1-2, the V gene TRBV9; 7 positions match TRBD1. This CDR3 spans 13 amino acids. Germline assignment: CDR1 SGDLS and CDR2 YYNGEE. Trimming cost V 5 bases and J 5 bases; bases outside gene matches: 6. The CDR3 loop reads CASSSTGQYGYTF. The CDR3 DNA is TGTGCCAGCAGTTCGACAGGGCAGTATGGCTACACCTTC.

In its sample, this clone was seen a few times. At one boundary the junction diverges from the germline segment, which might be a read error. The chain joins TRBV4-1 to TRBJ1-1; 8 nucleotides align to TRBD1. Germline V gene data show CDR1 as MGHRA and CDR2 as YSYEKL. CDR3 length equals 15 residues. Here the CDR3 reads CASSQEITGGTEAFF. CDR3 in DNA: TGCGCCAGCAGTCAAGAAATCACAGGGGGCACTGAAGCTTTCTTT.

J is TRBJ1-1 and V is TRBV14; D remains unclear. V was cut by 0 bases and J by 4 bases, with 9 bases left in between. Germline CDR1 reads SGHDN; CDR2 reads FVKESK. The CDR3 runs 14 residues. The CDR3, as DNA: TGTGCCAGCAGCCAAGACAGATGGAGCACTGAAGCTTTCTTT. Encoded protein: CASSQDRWSTEAFF.

In its sample, this clone was seen a few times. J is TRBJ2-4 and V is TRBV15; weak D call: TRBD2 (6 bases). CDR3 size: 19 residues. V dropped 5 bases and J dropped 0 bases, with 23 bases sitting between them. Looked up from germline, CDR1 is LNHNV and CDR2 is YYDKDF (reference sequence). The CDR3 DNA is TGTGCCACCAGCGACCACAGGCTCCTTAAGGGACTAGCCAAAAACATTCAGTACTTC. It codes for CATSDHRLLKGLAKNIQYF.

The chain is built from TRBV19 and TRBJ1-1, with a possible D match to TRBD1 (5 bases). The V gene lost 11 bases and the J gene lost 7 bases, with 20 bases spanning the gap. CDR1 is LNHDA and CDR2 is SQIVND in the germline V gene (reference sequence). The CDR3 consists of 13 residues. The CDR3 sequence is CAQRSGATHEAFF. Here the CDR3 DNA reads TGTGCCCAAAGGTCCGGGGCCACGCATGAAGCTTTCTTT.

This clone appeared a few times. The V gene is TRBV11-3, the J gene TRBJ2-3; no clear D gene. The germline V gene encodes CDR1 SGHNT and CDR2 YENEEA. Trimming stripped 5 bases from V and 0 bases from J, with 12 bases between. CDR3 length: 15 residues. The CDR3 loop is CASSPYVPSTDTQYF. In DNA form, the CDR3 reads TGTGCCAGCAGCCCCTACGTCCCTAGCACAGATACGCAGTATTTT.

The chain joins TRBV19 to TRBJ1-1, with a tentative D call TRBD1 (5 bases). The CDR3 length is 13 residues. Germline V CDR1 and CDR2: LNHDA, SQIVND (reference sequence). Trimming stripped 6 bases from V and 5 bases from J, with 13 bases between. The CDR3 DNA is TGTGCCAGTAGGTCAATGAGGGGAACTGAAGCTTTCTTT. It specifies CASRSMRGTEAFF.

The CDR3 sequence: CASSRTIAGAVNEKLFF. The CDR3 DNA sequence: TGTGCCAGCTCACGGACAATCGCAGGGGCTGTAAATGAAAAACTGTTTTTT. V usage is TRBV18 and J usage is TRBJ1-4; D is possibly TRBD1 (6 bases). Trimming stripped 4 bases from V and 5 bases from J, with 20 bases between. Germline-derived CDR1 and CDR2 are KGHSH and LQKENI. There are 17 residues in the CDR3.

This clone was picked up a small number of times. The chain carries TRBV25-1 and TRBJ1-6; D might be TRBD1 (6 bases). The CDR3 covers 14 residues. V shed 2 bases and J shed 6 bases, with 8 bases lying between them. CDR1 and CDR2 from the germline V gene are MGHDK and SYGVNS. CDR3 in DNA: TGTGCCAGCAGTGAAGGGACAACTAATTCACCCCTCCACTTT. Translating gives CASSEGTTNSPLHF. Complete variable domain (other parts from reference TRBV25-1 and TRBJ1-6): EADIYQTPRYLVIGTGKKITLECSQTMGHDKMYWYQQDPGMELHLIHYSYGVNSTEKGDLSSESTVSRIRTEHFPLTLESARPSHTSQYLCASSEGTTNSPLHFGNGTRLTVT.

Concerning this clone itself: A junction boundary mismatches the germline segment, possibly from a read error. The rearrangement joins TRBV18 to TRBJ2-5; D gene unclear. Looked up from germline, CDR1 is KGHSH and CDR2 is LQKENI. The CDR3 runs 13 residues. CDR3 coding DNA: TGTGCCACCTCAGAAGGGAATCGGGAGACCCAGTACTTC. Protein product: CATSEGNRETQYF. The whole variable domain, filled in from reference TRBV18 and TRBJ2-5, reads NAGVMQNPRHLVRRRGQEARLRCSPMKGHSHVYWYRQLPEEGLKFMVYLQKENIIDESGMPKERFSAEFPKEGPSILRIQQVVRGDSAAYFCATSEGNRETQYFGPGTRLLVL.

The chain couples TRBV6-8 to TRBJ2-7; D possibly corresponds to TRBD2 (5 bases). V shed 8 bases and J shed 5 bases, with 16 bases lying between them. Germline CDR1 reads MNHGY; CDR2 reads SAAAGT. This CDR3 has 13 residues. The CDR3 DNA is TGTGCCAGCGGAGGAAGGGAGTATAACGAGCAGTACTTC. This translates into CASGGREYNEQYF.

The chain combines TRBV19 with TRBJ2-5; TRBD2 matches 8 bases. After removal of 7 bases from V and 5 bases from J, the junction contained 6 bases not matched to a gene. This CDR3 has 13 amino acids. Germline lookup yields CDR1 LNHDA and CDR2 SQIVND (reference sequence). The CDR3 here is CASTPGGLETQYF. In DNA form, the CDR3 reads TGTGCCAGTACCCCGGGGGGGCTTGAGACCCAGTACTTC.